The next 26 T cell receptor beta chains were all read from a single sample in a study of molecular identifiers for immune sequencing clone quantification. TCRdb used MiXCR to reprocess the PCR reads, holding one entry per CDR3 protein. Of about 63,000 distinct CDR3 sequences in the sample, around a fifth were seen once. Sequenced material: naive CD8+ T cells from blood, with Jurkat cell RNA spiked in. Noted subset: FACS-sorted CD8+CD4-CCR7+CD45RA+ naive T cells. The source is a human donor in good health. Some libraries in this study had Jurkat cell RNA spiked in.

This clonotype was recorded at least ten times. V and J are TRBV5-4 and TRBJ2-7; tentatively, D is TRBD1 (5 bases). Germline loops: CDR1 SGHNT, CDR2 YYREEE (reference sequence). V dropped 4 bases and J dropped 3 bases, with 14 bases sitting between them. This CDR3 is built from 14 residues. CDR3: CASSTDMGSYEQYF. The CDR3 DNA follows: TGTGCCAGCAGCACGGACATGGGAAGCTACGAGCAGTACTTC.

This clonotype appeared many times. The chain recombines TRBV6-2 or TRBV6-3 with TRBJ2-3, with a tentative D call TRBD1 (6 bases). Trimming removed 2 bases from V and 6 bases from J, with 21 bases in between. Germline CDR1 MNHEY, CDR2 SVGEGT. This CDR3 region has 17 residues. The CDR3 is CASSYPPRTVLEDTQYF. For the CDR3, the DNA is TGTGCCAGCAGTTACCCGCCAAGGACAGTCCTTGAGGATACGCAGTATTTT.

The chain is built from TRBV7-9 and TRBJ2-7, with D uncertain. This CDR3 comprises 13 residues. V lost 2 bases, J lost 3 bases, and 8 bases lay in between. From germline, CDR1 is SEHNR and CDR2 FQNEAQ (reference sequence). CDR3 sequence (DNA): TGTGCCAGCAGCTTAATCAGTCACTACGAGCAGTACTTC. Translation gives CASSLISHYEQYF.

This clonotype has a count of ten or more. The rearrangement joins TRBV6-2 or TRBV6-3 to TRBJ2-7, with TRBD1 matching over 9 bases. CDR3 size: 14 residues. Trimming cost V 4 bases and J 2 bases; bases outside gene matches: 3. The V gene's germline CDR1 is MNHEY and CDR2 SVGEGT. The CDR3 here is CASSLTGGPYEQYF. The CDR3 region has the DNA TGTGCCAGCAGTTTGACAGGGGGTCCCTACGAGCAGTACTTC.

This clonotype has ten or more counts. J is TRBJ2-7 and V is TRBV20-1; D gene ambiguous. CDR1 and CDR2 (germline): DFQATT, SNEGSKA (reference sequence). CDR3 length equals 13 residues. Trimming took 0 bases from V and 7 from J, leaving 13 bases between them. Here the CDR3 reads CSARDGGSREQYF. The DNA for the CDR3 is TGCAGTGCTAGAGATGGTGGAAGTAGGGAGCAGTACTTC.

This clonotype appeared many times. The J gene is TRBJ1-5, the V gene TRBV10-3; D remains ambiguous. The germline V gene encodes CDR1 ENHRY and CDR2 SYGVKD. The CDR3 is 14 amino acids. V lost 3 bases and J 6 bases, leaving 12 bases between the germline ends. CDR3 coding DNA: TGTGCCATCAGTGACGGAGGGTTGTTTCAGCCCCAGCATTTT. Translating gives CAISDGGLFQPQHF.

This clonotype appeared a few times. The V and J genes are TRBV6-5 and TRBJ2-1; no definite D call. Germline values: CDR1 MNHEY, CDR2 SVGAGI. The CDR3 runs 13 residues. Trimming cost V 0 bases and J 6 bases, with 6 bases left between them. As DNA, the CDR3 is TGTGCCAGCAGTTACTCCTGGTCCAATGAGCAGTTCTTC. Amino acid sequence: CASSYSWSNEQFF.

This clonotype turned up a few times. The J gene is TRBJ1-5, the V gene TRBV12-3 or TRBV12-4, with 7 bases fitting TRBD1. CDR3 length: 13 residues. Trimming took 10 bases from V and 5 from J; bases not matched to a gene: 8. The CDR3 sequence: CATRQGMDQPQHF. For the CDR3, the DNA is TGTGCCACACGACAGGGTATGGATCAGCCCCAGCATTTT.

This clonotype was seen at least ten times. This chain links TRBV5-1 with TRBJ1-5, with no clear D. Trimming took off 0 bases at V and 2 bases at J, with 9 bases between the two ends. The CDR3 spans 15 residues. CDR1 and CDR2 from the germline V gene are SGHRS and YFSETQ. CDR3 coding DNA: TGCGCCAGCAGCTTGGGGACTCAGGGCAATCAGCCCCAGCATTTT. This gives the protein CASSLGTQGNQPQHF.

This clonotype was detected ten times or more. V and J are TRBV28 and TRBJ2-7; tentative D call: TRBD2 (6 bases). The V end lost 6 bases, the J end lost 5 bases, and 14 bases lay between the germline ends. The CDR3 contains 13 residues. Germline CDR1 MDHEN, CDR2 SYDVKM. The CDR3 sequence: CASRDSGGHEQYF. As DNA, the CDR3 is TGTGCCAGCAGAGACAGCGGAGGGCACGAGCAGTACTTC. Full variable domain (missing parts from reference TRBV28 and TRBJ2-7): DVKVTQSSRYLVKRTGEKVFLECVQDMDHENMFWYRQDPGLGLRLIYFSYDVKMKEKGDIPEGYSVSREKKERFSLILESASTNQTSMYLCASRDSGGHEQYFGPGTRLTVT.

CDR3 loop: CASRLRQVTYEQYF. The CDR3 DNA follows: TGTGCCAGCAGATTACGACAGGTAACCTACGAGCAGTACTTC. The chain is built from TRBV2 and TRBJ2-7; D possibly corresponds to TRBD1 (6 bases). The CDR3 contains 14 residues. The germline V gene has CDR1 SNHLY and CDR2 FYNNEI. Between the trimmed V and J ends, which lost 6 bases and 2 bases, there was a span of 14 bases.

This clonotype appeared many times. The V gene is TRBV15, the J gene TRBJ2-1; 7 bases map to TRBD2. The germline CDR1 and CDR2 sequences are LNHNV and YYDKDF (reference sequence). The CDR3 spans 14 residues. V was pared by 7 bases and J by 7 bases, with 10 bases of the junction left unmatched. CDR3 loop: CATTHGGLGNEQFF. The CDR3 DNA follows: TGTGCCACCACCCACGGGGGGTTAGGGAATGAGCAGTTCTTC.

The chain recombines TRBV28 with TRBJ1-1; 10 bases are a match to TRBD1. V lost 5 bases, J lost 6 bases, and 12 bases stayed unmatched. The CDR3 has 16 amino acids. Germline V gene lookup returns CDR1 MDHEN and CDR2 SYDVKM. CDR3 region: CASSHDRGQGLPEAFF. CDR3 in DNA: TGTGCCAGCAGTCACGACAGGGGGCAAGGGCTTCCTGAAGCTTTCTTT.

This clonotype was recorded many times. The genes are TRBV7-9 and TRBJ2-5; 12 nucleotides line up with TRBD2. Trimming at V came to 1 base and at J to 5 bases, leaving 2 bases not matched to a gene. CDR3 length: 15 residues. CDR1 is SEHNR and CDR2 is FQNEAQ in the germline V gene (reference sequence). Here the CDR3 DNA reads TGTGCCAGCAGCTTAGGGACTAGCGGGAATGAGACCCAGTACTTC. Translating it yields CASSLGTSGNETQYF.

There are many counts of this clonotype. This chain connects TRBV19 to TRBJ1-5; unclear D gene. Germline V gives CDR1 LNHDA, CDR2 SQIVND (reference sequence). Deletions cut 3 bases from V and 5 bases from J, with 14 bases between. The CDR3 is 15 amino acids. In DNA form, the CDR3 reads TGTGCCAGTAGTATTGGGTACGGGTCGTATCAGCCCCAGCATTTT. Its translation is CASSIGYGSYQPQHF.

Only a few counts were recorded for this clonotype. This chain joins TRBV6-5 and TRBJ1-2, with no clear D. Germline lookup yields CDR1 MNHEY and CDR2 SVGAGI. The CDR3 is 14 amino acids. V gave up 11 bases and J gave up 5 bases, with 21 bases separating them. CDR3 protein: CAGTNSGSYYGYTF. In nucleotides, the CDR3 is TGTGCCGGCACCAACTCCGGGTCATATTATGGCTACACCTTC.

This clonotype was detected many times. This chain joins TRBV28 and TRBJ2-5, with 9 bases that match TRBD2. Germline CDR1 reads MDHEN; CDR2 reads SYDVKM. The CDR3 is 16 amino acids. The ends lost 7 bases at V and 4 bases at J; junction bases unmatched: 13. The CDR3 DNA sequence: TGTGCCAGCACCCGGGGGACTAGCATTTGGGCAGAGACCCAGTACTTC. Translated: CASTRGTSIWAETQYF.

This sequence joins TRBV29-1 and TRBJ2-7; 8 bases are shared with TRBD2. The CDR3 totals 14 residues. Germline V gene data show CDR1 as SQVTM and CDR2 as ANQGSEA. V was clipped by 3 bases and J by 4 bases; unmatched bases: 8. CDR3 in amino acids: CSVDDRTSTYEQYF. Here the CDR3 DNA reads TGCAGCGTTGACGATAGGACTAGCACTTACGAGCAGTACTTC.

This clonotype has only a few counts. This chain uses TRBV20-1 with TRBJ2-3; 7 positions agree with TRBD2. CDR3 size: 16 residues. With V trimmed by 0 bases and J by 0 bases, 6 bases remained unmatched. Germline CDR1 is DFQATT and CDR2 is SNEGSKA (reference sequence). CDR3 sequence reads: CSARDRLAASTDTQYF. CDR3 in DNA: TGCAGTGCTAGAGATCGACTAGCAGCTAGCACAGATACGCAGTATTTT.

The rearrangement links TRBV11-3 to TRBJ1-1; possible D gene TRBD1, 5 bases. This CDR3 contains 12 residues. The germline V gene has CDR1 SGHNT and CDR2 YENEEA. V was trimmed by 4 bases and J by 8 bases, leaving 11 bases between them. Written as DNA, the CDR3 is TGTGCCAGCAGCTCCGACAGCCCCGAAGCTTTCTTT. Translated, it gives CASSSDSPEAFF.

This clonotype showed up just a few times. The CDR3 coding sequence is TGTGCCAGCAGTCCGGGGACTAGCGGGAGGAGGGGTCAAGAGACCCAGTACTTC. Its translation is CASSPGTSGRRGQETQYF. The chain uses TRBV12-3 or TRBV12-4 and TRBJ2-5; TRBD2 matches at 15 bases. The CDR3 has 18 amino acids. V shed 5 bases, J shed 2 bases, and the junction held 9 bases outside the gene matches.

As to this clonotype: The conserved phenylalanine or tryptophan is not found at the CDR3 terminus, so this likely reflects a read error. V gene TRBV5-8 combines with J gene TRBJ1-1; TRBD1 is a possible D gene (5 bases). Trimming left V 0 bases short and J 5 bases short, with 11 bases between. Germline CDR1 is SGHTS and CDR2 is YDEGEE. This CDR3 spans 14 amino acids. The CDR3 sequence: CASSLAPGDTEAFL. The DNA for the CDR3 is TGTGCCAGCAGCTTGGCGCCGGGGGATACTGAAGCTTTCCTT.

This clonotype was seen more than once but under ten times. The chain is built from TRBV5-1 and TRBJ2-7; no clear D. V was trimmed by 4 bases and J by 0 bases, leaving 14 bases between them. Germline CDR1 reads SGHRS; CDR2 reads YFSETQ. The CDR3 has 15 residues. CDR3 residues: CASSTGPQRSYEQYF. CDR3 nucleotide sequence: TGCGCCAGCAGCACCGGACCACAACGCTCCTACGAGCAGTACTTC.

The J gene is TRBJ2-4, the V gene TRBV14; 8 bases align to TRBD1. V lost 2 bases to trimming and J lost 7 bases; unmatched junction nucleotides: 7. Germline V gives CDR1 SGHDN, CDR2 FVKESK. The CDR3 contains 15 residues. The CDR3 bases are TGTGCCAGCAGCCAATTCGGACAGGGAATGAACATTCAGTACTTC. This encodes CASSQFGQGMNIQYF.

This clonotype was detected ten times or more. J is TRBJ1-1 and V is TRBV20-1, with 7 bases that match TRBD1. V lost 2 bases to trimming and J lost 4 bases; unmatched junction nucleotides: 7. The CDR3 is made up of 14 amino acids. CDR1 DFQATT and CDR2 SNEGSKA come from the germline V gene (reference sequence). In DNA, the CDR3 is TGCAGTGCTAGAAGGCGACAGGGCTTCACTGAAGCTTTCTTT. This gives the protein CSARRRQGFTEAFF.

With respect to this clonotype: A clone one base away is much larger, so this may be a read error. The chain recombines TRBV13 with TRBJ1-5; D is uncertain. Germline CDR1 PRHDT, CDR2 FYEKMQ (reference sequence). The CDR3 consists of 14 residues. CDR3 region: CAGSSRTENQPQHF. The CDR3 bases are TGTGCCGGCAGCTCTAGGACGGAGAATCAGCCCCAGCATTTT. The complete variable domain, with remaining parts taken from reference TRBV13 and TRBJ1-5, reads AAGVIQSPRHLIKEKRETATLKCYPIPRHDTVYWYQQGPGQDPQFLISFYEKMQSDKGSIPDRFSAQQFSDYHSELNMSSLELGDSALYFCAGSSRTENQPQHFGDGTRLSIL.